The next 16 T cell receptor beta chains were all read from a single sample in a study of T cells in localized non-small cell lung cancer. Clones were read by immunoSEQ multiplex PCR, and TCRdb kept only the in-frame ones, dropping some. The sample shows about 60,000 clones, approximately 87% of them seen only once. The material sequenced was peripheral blood, taken before any cancer treatment. These receptors all stem from a woman aged 40-69 years with stage I lung adenocarcinoma.

The chain is built from TRBV11-2 and TRBJ2-3; 11 bases agree with TRBD1. The CDR3 runs 15 residues. From germline, CDR1 is SGHAT and CDR2 FQNNGV. V lost 7 bases, J lost 4 bases, and 7 bases stayed unmatched. The DNA for the CDR3 is TGTGCCAGCACCGTGGACAGGGGGCCCGCAGATACGCAGTATTTT. This sequence encodes CASTVDRGPADTQYF.

The chain uses TRBV18 and TRBJ2-3; D is uncertain. Looked up from germline, CDR1 is KGHSH and CDR2 is LQKENI. This CDR3 has 16 amino acids. V dropped 6 bases and J dropped 0 bases, with 16 bases sitting between them. The CDR3 DNA is TGTGCCAGCTCTTTAGCCCATCCCGCTAGCACAGATACGCAGTATTTT. Protein sequence: CASSLAHPASTDTQYF.

In DNA, the CDR3 is TGTGCCAGCAGCCAAGGCGGCGGGACCAGCTCCTACAATGAGCAGTTCTTC. Its protein product is CASSQGGGTSSYNEQFF. The chain is built from TRBV9 and TRBJ2-1, with a tentative D call TRBD2 (6 bases). Germline CDR1 SGDLS, CDR2 YYNGEE. V lost 4 bases and J 0 bases, leaving 17 bases between the germline ends. The CDR3 runs 17 residues. The full variable domain, with the rest looked up from reference TRBV9 and TRBJ2-1, is DSGVTQTPKHLITATGQRVTLRCSPRSGDLSVYWYQQSLDQGLQFLIQYYNGEERAKGNILERFSAQQFPDLHSELNLSSLELGDSALYFCASSQGGGTSSYNEQFFGPGTRLTVL.

V usage is TRBV18 and J usage is TRBJ2-5; D gene uncertain. This CDR3 is 14 amino acids long. V lost 0 bases and J 8 bases, leaving 13 bases between the germline ends. Germline-derived CDR1 and CDR2 are KGHSH and LQKENI. CDR3 sequence reads: CASSPPDGVRTQYF. The CDR3 DNA follows: TGTGCCAGCTCACCACCGGATGGGGTTCGAACCCAGTACTTC.

The rearrangement joins TRBV9 to TRBJ1-6, with TRBD1 matching over 8 bases. This CDR3 is 15 amino acids long. Germline loops: CDR1 SGDLS, CDR2 YYNGEE. V lost 0 bases to trimming and J lost 9 bases; unmatched junction nucleotides: 5. The CDR3 loop is CASSVEAQGASPLHF. Here the CDR3 DNA reads TGTGCCAGCAGCGTAGAAGCCCAGGGGGCTTCACCCCTCCACTTT.

The chain links TRBV5-1 to TRBJ1-2, with D possibly matching TRBD1 (5 bases). V was pared by 4 bases and J by 8 bases, with 15 bases between. Germline V gene data show CDR1 as SGHRS and CDR2 as YFSETQ. CDR3 length: 13 residues. CDR3 region: CASSPSQGGGYTF. DNA for the CDR3: TGCGCCAGCAGCCCCTCCCAGGGTGGAGGCTACACCTTC.

This clone was seen only once. The V and J genes are TRBV28 and TRBJ2-6, with D tentatively TRBD1 (6 bases). The germline gives CDR1 MDHEN, CDR2 SYDVKM. CDR3 length: 17 amino acids. Trimming took 6 bases from V and 0 from J, leaving 15 bases between them. The CDR3 is CASSRTGYFSGANVLTF. DNA of the CDR3: TGTGCCAGCAGCCGCACAGGGTACTTCTCTGGGGCCAACGTCCTGACTTTC.

A single count supports this clone. The chain combines TRBV27 with TRBJ2-1, with D tentatively TRBD2 (6 bases). Trimming stripped 8 bases from V and 10 bases from J, with 12 bases between. CDR1 and CDR2 from the germline V gene are MNHEY and SMNVEV (reference sequence). This CDR3 has 11 residues. The CDR3 nucleotides read TGTGCCAGCGGGGGGTTTGGAGAGCAGTTCTTC. Its translation: CASGGFGEQFF.

The rearrangement links TRBV6-6 to TRBJ1-1, with D unresolved. V was cut by 5 bases and J by 2 bases, with 18 bases left in between. The CDR3 is 16 residues long. Germline-derived CDR1 and CDR2 are MNHNY and SVGAGI (reference sequence). CDR3 region: CASSKSGAFRNTEAFF. The CDR3 DNA follows: TGTGCCAGCAGTAAGAGTGGTGCCTTTAGAAACACTGAAGCTTTCTTT.

The chain carries TRBV11-2 and TRBJ2-7, with 15 bases identical to TRBD2. Germline CDR1 SGHAT, CDR2 FQNNGV. J gave up 7 bases and V 3 bases, and 7 bases lay outside the gene matches. The CDR3 spans 16 residues. CDR3 DNA sequence: TGTGCCAGCAGCTTCGGACTAGCGGGGGGGTTTGGTGAGCAGTACTTC. Amino acids: CASSFGLAGGFGEQYF.

Comment on this clone: In the same sample, other DNA sequences code for this CDR3. The gene calls are TRBV5-6 and TRBJ1-4, with D tentatively TRBD1 (5 bases). This CDR3 comprises 15 residues. The germline V gene encodes CDR1 SGHDT and CDR2 YYEEEE. The germline V and J ends were trimmed by 3 bases and 6 bases, with 15 bases remaining between them. The CDR3 DNA sequence: TGTGCCAGCAGCTCTCCGACAGTACGCGATGAAAAACTGTTTTTT. It yields the protein CASSSPTVRDEKLFF.

This rearrangement joins TRBV19 to TRBJ2-6; no reliable D call. CDR3 length: 13 amino acids. Germline lookup yields CDR1 LNHDA and CDR2 SQIVND (reference sequence). V was shortened by 5 bases and J by 0 bases, with 2 bases between the two germline ends. The CDR3 coding sequence is TGTGCCAGTAGTGACTCTGGGGCCAACGTCCTGACTTTC. Amino acids: CASSDSGANVLTF.

This clone was seen a single time. In nucleotides, the CDR3 is TGTGCCAGCAGCTCCGTAGCGGGAGGGCACCTTATCCACTACGAGCAGTACTTC. This encodes CASSSVAGGHLIHYEQYF. The chain combines TRBV7-2 with TRBJ2-7, with TRBD2 matching over 11 bases. This CDR3 spans 18 amino acids. Germline loops: CDR1 SGHTA, CDR2 FQGNSA. The V gene end was trimmed by 4 bases and the J gene end by 3 bases; junction bases not matched to a gene: 14.

V is TRBV7-9 and J is TRBJ2-1; possible D gene TRBD2, 5 bases. Trimming took 5 bases from V and 0 from J, leaving 14 bases between them. The germline V gene has CDR1 SEHNR and CDR2 FQNEAQ (reference sequence). The CDR3 has 16 amino acids. This chain's CDR3 is CASSGLARSSYNEQFF. The DNA for the CDR3 is TGTGCCAGCAGCGGGTTAGCGCGAAGCTCCTACAATGAGCAGTTCTTC.

This clone was detected once. J is TRBJ2-2 and V is TRBV11-2; 8 positions agree with TRBD2. The germline V gene has CDR1 SGHAT and CDR2 FQNNGV. J gave up 4 bases and V 8 bases, and 9 bases lay outside the gene matches. The CDR3 covers 15 residues. Written as DNA, the CDR3 is TGTGCCAGCCCGGGAGGGCTAGCGAGCACCGGGGAGCTGTTTTTT. It yields the protein CASPGGLASTGELFF.

J is TRBJ2-3 and V is TRBV19; D possibly corresponds to TRBD1 (5 bases). V lost 3 bases to trimming and J lost 6 bases, with 10 bases between them. The V gene's germline CDR1 is LNHDA and CDR2 SQIVND (reference sequence). This CDR3 spans 13 amino acids. The CDR3 coding sequence is TGTGCCAGTAGTATGCAGGGCTCGGATACGCAGTATTTT. It translates to CASSMQGSDTQYF. The variable domain in full, completed from reference TRBV19 and TRBJ2-3, reads DGGITQSPKYLFRKEGQNVTLSCEQNLNHDAMYWYRQDPGQGLRLIYYSQIVNDFQKGDIAEGYSVSREKKESFPLTVTSAQKNPTAFYLCASSMQGSDTQYFGPGTRLTVL.